Given below is one TCR beta chain in context. The antigen is not known. Germline CDR1 and CDR2: SNHLY and FYNNEI. With 7 bases removed from V and 6 bases from J, the gap between germline ends came to 13 bases. The CDR3 is made up of 12 amino acids. Around 100,000 TCR templates per sample were assayed. This table comes from immunoSEQ multiplex PCR, and its TCRdb copy is limited to in-frame clones, with some not included. The data hold 100,000 or so clones, with just over 90% observed a single time. The data are from a study of siplizumab effects on memory and regulatory T cells. Points from the study as a whole: Naive T cells seemed more diverse than memory cells; they also seemed major alloresponse contributors. Most alloreactive clones went unmapped to unstimulated subsets; only a minor fraction mapped. Alloreactive sequences that could be traced to unstimulated CD4+ memory cells showed a significant reduction under siplizumab.

The receptor was isolated from a human donor in good health. The specimen sequenced was Tregs sorted from blood. The chain recombines TRBV2 with TRBJ2-7; D unresolved. This chain's CDR3 is CASNRPGGEQYF. The DNA of the CDR3 is TGTGCCAGCAATAGGCCGGGCGGCGAGCAGTACTTC. The full variable domain, completed using reference TRBV2 and TRBJ2-7, is EPEVTQTPSHQVTQMGQEVILRCVPISNHLYFYWYRQILGQKVEFLVSFYNNEISEKSEIFDDQFSVERPDGSNFTLKIRSTKLEDSAMYFCASNRPGGEQYFGPGTRLTVT.